This TCR beta chain was identified in a study of T cells in Graves' hyperthyroidism and ophthalmopathy. This clonotype was seen a few times. Its cognate antigen is unknown. This CDR3 has 13 residues. CDR1 is SGHTA, CDR2 FQGTGA, per germline. Trimming stripped 4 bases from V and 5 bases from J, with 12 bases between. RNA transcripts yielded amplified TCR beta CDR3 regions. First-round RT-PCR targeting the TCR CDR3 was performed with the HTBI primer set. From the multiplex PCR reads, TCRdb called clonotypes with MiXCR, one entry per CDR3 protein. The table lists about 270,000 distinct CDR3 sequences, 22% of them singletons, with around 64% in the top ten. General study results and limits: Prediction of ophthalmopathy progression came a median approximately 7 months pre-onset. Researchers report that a 13 V-J model separated ophthalmopathy from stable hyperthyroidism.

The diagnoses drew upon clinical symptoms, serum thyroxine and TRAb, thyroid ultrasound and orbital computed tomography. Roughly 9.1 ml of fresh peripheral blood supplied the PBMCs. The chain employs TRBV7-3 and TRBJ2-7; possible D gene TRBD2, 5 bases. The sequencing input was blood. The sequence was obtained from a man aged 25-45 years with Graves' ophthalmopathy. The CDR3 sequence: CASSSGTGNEQYF. The DNA of the CDR3 is TGTGCCAGCAGCTCGGGAACCGGGAACGAGCAGTACTTC.